This TCR beta chain was profiled in a study of identical twins. V gave up 1 base and J gave up 4 bases; unmatched junction bases: 5. The CDR3 is 15 amino acids. The germline CDR1 and CDR2 sequences are SGHDT and YYEEEE. Worth noting for this clonotype: What it binds is not known.

Each CDR3 protein gets one entry after TCRdb re-called the 5' RACE reads with MiXCR. The table lists approximately 490,000 distinct CDR3 sequences, about 20% of them singletons, with approximately 0.52% in the top ten. Overall study findings and caveats: The degree of excess twin sharing was weaker in beta out-of-frame sequences. Abundant cord blood beta clonotypes carried fewer insertions; memory repertoires showed none. The conclusions drew on cross-sectional statistical analysis instead of tracking the same donors.

These data also featured in a second study, about yellow fever vaccine responses in identical twins.

The TCR was taken from a woman between 18 and 30 years old in good health. Sequenced input: CD4+ T cells sorted from blood. V is TRBV5-6 and J is TRBJ2-7; 10 bases match TRBD1. The CDR3 here is CASSLSRTGGYEQYF. Here the CDR3 DNA reads TGTGCCAGCAGCTTGTCCCGGACAGGGGGATACGAGCAGTACTTC.